This T cell receptor (beta chain) derives from a study of chemoradiotherapy in HPV16-positive cancers. Assay: immunoSEQ multiplex PCR; the TCRdb copy retains only in-frame clones and omits some. The repertoire holds fewer than 70,000 clones, with more than 75% as singletons. Germline V CDR1 and CDR2: SGDLS, YYNGEE. J was trimmed by 3 bases and V by 1 base; bases with no gene match: 6. There are 16 residues in the CDR3. Sequencing was performed on blood, taken from a patient who underwent chemoradiotherapy. The source of this sequence is a human donor with HPV-associated anogenital cancer. The chain uses TRBV9 and TRBJ2-7, with 11 positions matching TRBD1. The CDR3 spells CASSVTPGTGGYEQYF. In DNA form, the CDR3 reads TGTGCCAGCAGCGTAACCCCCGGGACAGGGGGCTACGAGCAGTACTTC.